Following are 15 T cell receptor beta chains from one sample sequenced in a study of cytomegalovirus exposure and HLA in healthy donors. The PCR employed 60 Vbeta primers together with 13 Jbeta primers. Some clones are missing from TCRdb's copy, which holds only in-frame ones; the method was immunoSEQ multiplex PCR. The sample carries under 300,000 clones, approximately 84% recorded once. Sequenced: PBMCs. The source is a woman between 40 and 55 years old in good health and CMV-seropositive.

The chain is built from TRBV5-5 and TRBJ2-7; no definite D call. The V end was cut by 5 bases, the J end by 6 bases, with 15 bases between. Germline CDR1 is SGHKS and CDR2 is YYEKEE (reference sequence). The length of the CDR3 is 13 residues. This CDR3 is CASSFPSSVEQYF. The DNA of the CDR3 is TGTGCCAGCAGTTTCCCCTCCTCGGTCGAGCAGTACTTC. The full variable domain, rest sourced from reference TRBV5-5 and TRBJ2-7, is DAGVTQSPTHLIKTRGQQVTLRCSPISGHKSVSWYQQVLGQGPQFIFQYYEKEERGRGNFPDRFSARQFPNYSSELNVNALLLGDSALYLCASSFPSSVEQYFGPGTRLTVT.

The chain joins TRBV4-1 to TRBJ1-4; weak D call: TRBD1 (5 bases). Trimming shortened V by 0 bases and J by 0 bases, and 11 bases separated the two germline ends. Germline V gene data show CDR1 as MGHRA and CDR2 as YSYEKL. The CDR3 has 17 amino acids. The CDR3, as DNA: TGCGCCAGCAGCCAAGACCCGGGGGGAGCAACTAATGAAAAACTGTTTTTT. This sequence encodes CASSQDPGGATNEKLFF.

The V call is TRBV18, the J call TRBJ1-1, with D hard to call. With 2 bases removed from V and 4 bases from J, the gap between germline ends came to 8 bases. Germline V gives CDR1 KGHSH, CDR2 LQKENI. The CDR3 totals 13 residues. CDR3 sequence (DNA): TGTGCCAGCTCACCAGGGAGGAGCACTGAAGCTTTCTTT. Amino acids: CASSPGRSTEAFF.

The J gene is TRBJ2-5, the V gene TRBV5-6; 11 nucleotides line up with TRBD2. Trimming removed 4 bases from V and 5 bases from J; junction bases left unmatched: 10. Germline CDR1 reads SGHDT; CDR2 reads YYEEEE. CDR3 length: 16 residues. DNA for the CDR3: TGTGCCAGCAGCCTGGTCACTAGCGGGAGACCCGAGACCCAGTACTTC. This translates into CASSLVTSGRPETQYF.

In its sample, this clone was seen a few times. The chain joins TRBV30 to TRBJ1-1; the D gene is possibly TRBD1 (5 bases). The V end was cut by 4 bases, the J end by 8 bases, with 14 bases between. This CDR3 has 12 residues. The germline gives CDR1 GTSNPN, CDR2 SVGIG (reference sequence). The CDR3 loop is CAWKSLGPEAFF. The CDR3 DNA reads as TGTGCCTGGAAGAGCTTGGGGCCCGAAGCTTTCTTT.

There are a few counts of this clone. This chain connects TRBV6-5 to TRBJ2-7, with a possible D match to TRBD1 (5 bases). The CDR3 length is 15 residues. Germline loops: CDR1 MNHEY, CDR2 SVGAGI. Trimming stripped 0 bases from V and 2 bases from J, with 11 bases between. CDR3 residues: CASSYSSAGTYEQYF. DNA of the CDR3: TGTGCCAGCAGTTACTCGTCGGCAGGGACCTACGAGCAGTACTTC.

The CDR3, as DNA: TGTGCCTGGAGCGTAGGAGGGGATAATGAAAAACTGTTTTTT. It encodes CAWSVGGDNEKLFF. The chain is built from TRBV30 and TRBJ1-4, with D possibly matching TRBD1 (5 bases). V gave up 3 bases and J gave up 4 bases, with 12 bases separating them. This CDR3 is built from 14 residues. Germline loops: CDR1 GTSNPN, CDR2 SVGIG (reference sequence). The full variable domain, with the rest looked up from reference TRBV30 and TRBJ1-4, is SQTIHQWPATLVQPVGSPLSLECTVEGTSNPNLYWYRQAAGRGLQLLFYSVGIGQISSEVPQNLSASRPQDRQFILSSKKLLLSDSGFYLCAWSVGGDNEKLFFGSGTQLSVL.

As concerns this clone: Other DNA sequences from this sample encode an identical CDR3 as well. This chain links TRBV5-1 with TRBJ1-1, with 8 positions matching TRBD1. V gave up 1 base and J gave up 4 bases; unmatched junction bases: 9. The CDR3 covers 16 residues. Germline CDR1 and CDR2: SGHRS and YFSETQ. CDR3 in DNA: TGCGCCAGCAGCTTGAGACAGGGGTTCATCGTCACTGAAGCTTTCTTT. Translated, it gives CASSLRQGFIVTEAFF. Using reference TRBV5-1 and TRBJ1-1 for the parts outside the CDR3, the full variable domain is KAGVTQTPRYLIKTRGQQVTLSCSPISGHRSVSWYQQTPGQGLQFLFEYFSETQRNKGNFPGRFSGRQFSNSRSEMNVSTLELGDSALYLCASSLRQGFIVTEAFFGQGTRLTVV.

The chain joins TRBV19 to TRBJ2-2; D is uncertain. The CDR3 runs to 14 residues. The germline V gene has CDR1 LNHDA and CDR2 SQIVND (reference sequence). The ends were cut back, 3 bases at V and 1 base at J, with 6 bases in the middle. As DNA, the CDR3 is TGTGCCAGTAGTATCTCAGAGAACACCGGGGAGCTGTTTTTT. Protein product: CASSISENTGELFF.

The CDR3 region is CSVEQGGDIQYF. CDR3 sequence (DNA): TGCAGCGTTGAACAGGGAGGAGACATTCAGTACTTC. J is TRBJ2-4 and V is TRBV29-1; D is perhaps TRBD2 (6 bases). This CDR3 is 12 amino acids long. V was cut by 2 bases and J by 8 bases, with 10 bases left in between. The germline CDR1 and CDR2 sequences are SQVTM and ANQGSEA.

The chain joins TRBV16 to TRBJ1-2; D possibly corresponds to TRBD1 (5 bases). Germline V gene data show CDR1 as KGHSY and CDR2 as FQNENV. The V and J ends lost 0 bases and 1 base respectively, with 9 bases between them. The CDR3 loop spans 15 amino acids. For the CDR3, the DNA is TGTGCCAGCAGCCAATCGACAGCCCTTAACTATGGCTACACCTTC. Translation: CASSQSTALNYGYTF.

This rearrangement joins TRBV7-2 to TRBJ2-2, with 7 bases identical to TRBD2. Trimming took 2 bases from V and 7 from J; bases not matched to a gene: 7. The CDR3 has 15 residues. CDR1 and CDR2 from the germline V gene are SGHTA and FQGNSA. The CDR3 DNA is TGTGCCAGCAGCTTAAGGTGGCTAGCGGACGGGGAGCTGTTTTTT. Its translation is CASSLRWLADGELFF.

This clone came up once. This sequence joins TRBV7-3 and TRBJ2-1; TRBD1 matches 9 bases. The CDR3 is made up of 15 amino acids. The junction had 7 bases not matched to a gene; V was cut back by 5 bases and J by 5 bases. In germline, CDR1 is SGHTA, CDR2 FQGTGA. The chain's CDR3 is CASSTGTGSNNEQFF. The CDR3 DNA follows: TGTGCCAGCAGCACCGGGACAGGGTCCAACAATGAGCAGTTCTTC. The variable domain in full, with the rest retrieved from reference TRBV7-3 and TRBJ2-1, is GAGVSQTPSNKVTEKGKYVELRCDPISGHTALYWYRQSLGQGPEFLIYFQGTGAADDSGLPNDRFFAVRPEGSVSTLKIQRTERGDSAVYLCASSTGTGSNNEQFFGPGTRLTVL.

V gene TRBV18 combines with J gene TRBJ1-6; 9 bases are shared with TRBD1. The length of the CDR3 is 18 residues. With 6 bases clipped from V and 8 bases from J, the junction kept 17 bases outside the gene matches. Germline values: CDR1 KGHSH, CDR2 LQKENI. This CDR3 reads CASSTLTLGQGSDSPLHF. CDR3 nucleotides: TGTGCCAGCTCTACCTTAACACTCGGACAGGGGAGCGATTCACCCCTCCACTTT.

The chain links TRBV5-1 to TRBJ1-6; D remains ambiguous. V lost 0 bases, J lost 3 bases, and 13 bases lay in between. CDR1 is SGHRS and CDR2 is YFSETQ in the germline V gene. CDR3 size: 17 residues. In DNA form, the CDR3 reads TGCGCCAGCAGCTTGGTTAGCCGGCCCGGCTATAATTCACCCCTCCACTTT. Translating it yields CASSLVSRPGYNSPLHF. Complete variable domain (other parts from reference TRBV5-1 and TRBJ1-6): KAGVTQTPRYLIKTRGQQVTLSCSPISGHRSVSWYQQTPGQGLQFLFEYFSETQRNKGNFPGRFSGRQFSNSRSEMNVSTLELGDSALYLCASSLVSRPGYNSPLHFGNGTRLTVT.